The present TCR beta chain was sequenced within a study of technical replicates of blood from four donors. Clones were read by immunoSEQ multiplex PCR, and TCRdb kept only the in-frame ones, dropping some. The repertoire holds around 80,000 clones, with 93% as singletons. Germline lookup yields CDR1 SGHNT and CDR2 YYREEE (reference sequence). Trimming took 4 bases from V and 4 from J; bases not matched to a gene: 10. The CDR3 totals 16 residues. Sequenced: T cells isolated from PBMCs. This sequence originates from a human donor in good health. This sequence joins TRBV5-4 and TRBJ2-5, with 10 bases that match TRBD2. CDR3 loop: CASSTSSGGVLETQYF. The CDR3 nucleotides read TGTGCCAGCAGCACCTCTAGCGGGGGAGTTTTAGAGACCCAGTACTTC.